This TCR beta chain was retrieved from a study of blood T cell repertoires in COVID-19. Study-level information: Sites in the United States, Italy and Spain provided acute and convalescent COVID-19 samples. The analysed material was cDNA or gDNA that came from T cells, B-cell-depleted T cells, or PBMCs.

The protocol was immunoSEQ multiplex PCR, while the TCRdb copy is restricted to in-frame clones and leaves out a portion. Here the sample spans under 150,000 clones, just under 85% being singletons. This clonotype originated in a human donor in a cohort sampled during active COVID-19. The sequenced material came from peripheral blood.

The CDR3 DNA sequence: TGCGCCAGCAGTCTCGACAGGAACTATGGCTACACCTTC. This gives the protein CASSLDRNYGYTF. The chain uses TRBV4-1 and TRBJ1-2; the D gene is possibly TRBD1 (6 bases). The V gene lost 6 bases and the J gene lost 2 bases, with 10 bases spanning the gap. The CDR3 sequence is 13 residues long. The V gene's germline CDR1 is MGHRA and CDR2 YSYEKL.